The 11 T cell receptor beta chains presented below share a single source sample, sequenced in a study of response to subunit inactivated influenza vaccine. TCRdb analysed the RT-PCR reads with MiXCR anew, one entry per CDR3 protein. The sample carries 700,000 to 800,000 distinct CDR3 sequences, about 18% recorded once. The source was PBMCs from blood, collected around 5 days after vaccination. Source of these receptors: a man aged 45 to 65 who received an inactivated influenza vaccine.

This clonotype was seen a few times. The genes are TRBV27 and TRBJ2-1, with D perhaps matching TRBD1 (5 bases). CDR3 length equals 16 residues. The germline V gene has CDR1 MNHEY and CDR2 SMNVEV (reference sequence). Between the trimmed V and J ends, which lost 5 bases and 6 bases, there was a span of 20 bases. The DNA of the CDR3 is TGTGCCAGCAGTAGTCGTTTCCCAGGGTCGGGCAATGAGCAGTTCTTC. As protein: CASSSRFPGSGNEQFF.

This clonotype turned up a few times. V is TRBV6-2 or TRBV6-3 and J is TRBJ2-7, with 9 nucleotides matching TRBD1. Germline CDR1 reads MNHEY; CDR2 reads SVGEGT. CDR3 length equals 15 residues. J lost 7 bases, V lost 6 bases, and 13 bases had no gene match. CDR3 sequence (DNA): TGTGCCAGCAGCAAATCCGGGACAGGGATATGGGAGCAGTACTTC. This translates into CASSKSGTGIWEQYF.

This clonotype appeared a few times. The DNA for the CDR3 is TGTGCCAGCAGCTTAAGTGTGGCGGGGCAGTTGTACAATGAGCAGTTCTTC. Its translation is CASSLSVAGQLYNEQFF. The chain links TRBV7-9 to TRBJ2-1; TRBD2 is a possible D gene (6 bases). The V end lost 2 bases, the J end lost 4 bases, and 18 bases lay between the germline ends. In germline, CDR1 is SEHNR, CDR2 FQNEAQ (reference sequence). This CDR3 is 17 amino acids long.

The genes are TRBV5-1 and TRBJ2-7; D possibly matches TRBD1 or TRBD2 (6 bases each). The germline V and J ends were trimmed by 4 bases and 0 bases, with 11 bases remaining between them. Germline V lookup: CDR1 SGHRS, CDR2 YFSETQ. This CDR3 is built from 14 residues. CDR3 bases: TGCGCCAGCAGCACGGGGGCAGCCTCCTACGAGCAGTACTTC. Protein product: CASSTGAASYEQYF.

This clonotype was seen at least ten times. This chain joins TRBV7-2 and TRBJ2-7, with 7 bases lining up with TRBD1. V lost 2 bases and J lost 5; bases outside the gene matches: 9. The V gene's germline CDR1 is SGHTA and CDR2 FQGNSA. The CDR3 covers 15 residues. CDR3 sequence: CASSLKTGNLHEQYF. For the CDR3, the DNA is TGTGCCAGCAGCTTAAAGACAGGGAATCTCCACGAGCAGTACTTC.

The chain links TRBV19 to TRBJ2-1; D unresolved. CDR3 length: 16 residues. Trimming took 10 bases from V and 2 from J, leaving 21 bases between them. Germline CDR1 LNHDA, CDR2 SQIVND (reference sequence). CDR3 nucleotide sequence: TGTGCCACCACTCCGGGCCTCGCGGTAACCTACAATGAGCAGTTCTTC. Encoded protein: CATTPGLAVTYNEQFF.

This rearrangement joins TRBV5-6 to TRBJ2-3, with 14 positions matching TRBD2. V was pared by 4 bases and J by 0 bases, with 7 bases of the junction left unmatched. From germline, CDR1 is SGHDT and CDR2 YYEEEE. This CDR3 has 18 residues. The DNA of the CDR3 is TGTGCCAGCAGCCTGGGACTAGCGGGAGTGAGTAGCACAGATACGCAGTATTTT. It encodes CASSLGLAGVSSTDTQYF.

This clonotype has only a few counts. The rearrangement uses TRBV20-1 and TRBJ2-2; 7 bases map to TRBD2. V shed 4 bases, J shed 5 bases, and the junction held 7 bases outside the gene matches. The V gene's germline CDR1 is DFQATT and CDR2 SNEGSKA (reference sequence). The CDR3 loop spans 14 amino acids. CDR3: CSAKTSLGTGELFF. CDR3 DNA: TGCAGTGCTAAGACTAGCTTGGGGACCGGGGAGCTGTTTTTT.

This clonotype was recorded at least ten times. In nucleotides, the CDR3 is TGCGCCAGCAGCCAGTTCACTTACAATGAGCAGTTCTTC. Protein: CASSQFTYNEQFF. V gene TRBV4-3 combines with J gene TRBJ2-1; D not resolved. The CDR3 has 13 amino acids. V was trimmed by 3 bases and J by 4 bases, leaving 7 bases between them. Per germline, CDR1 LGHNA and CDR2 YSLEER.

This clonotype was detected only a few times. The V and J genes are TRBV7-2 and TRBJ2-1; weak D call: TRBD2 (6 bases). The CDR3 sequence is 16 residues long. The V end was cut by 5 bases, the J end by 8 bases, with 22 bases between. Germline V gives CDR1 SGHTA, CDR2 FQGNSA. CDR3 loop: CASSLQGGEGSHEQFF. CDR3 bases: TGTGCCAGCAGCCTTCAGGGCGGGGAAGGATCCCATGAGCAGTTCTTC.

The J gene is TRBJ2-2, the V gene TRBV9; D is possibly TRBD2 (6 bases). V dropped 0 bases and J dropped 4 bases, with 13 bases sitting between them. The CDR3 contains 16 residues. Germline CDR1 is SGDLS and CDR2 is YYNGEE. The CDR3 loop reads CASSVGVGGRTGELFF. DNA of the CDR3: TGTGCCAGCAGCGTAGGAGTGGGAGGTCGCACCGGGGAGCTGTTTTTT.